This T cell receptor beta chain was identified in a study of prognosis after radiotherapy for stage I lung cancer. The wider study: Each non-small cell lung cancer patient was deemed medically inoperable. No patient had concurrent therapy with stereotactic body radiotherapy.

The germline V gene has CDR1 LGHNA and CDR2 YSLEER. The CDR3 has 14 residues. V lost 6 bases, J lost 2 bases, and 12 bases lay in between. This clonotype showed up many times. With two-round multiplex PCR, TCR beta CDR3 sequences were amplified from genomic DNA. The authors ran first-round PCR with primers specific to each TRBV and TRBJ gene. TCRdb re-analysed the multiplex PCR reads in MiXCR, keeping a single row per CDR3 protein. Here the sample spans 30,000 to 40,000 distinct CDR3 sequences, approximately 35% being singletons. This TCR was sampled from a donor at least 50 years old with non-small cell lung cancer. This sample comprised PBMCs, obtained before or after stereotactic body radiation therapy (not recorded which). The chain couples TRBV4-3 to TRBJ2-3; D perhaps matches TRBD1 (6 bases). The CDR3 sequence is CASRQGLYTDTQYF. The CDR3 bases are TGCGCCAGCAGACAGGGTCTATACACAGATACGCAGTATTTT.